This T cell receptor (beta chain) comes out of a study of tumor and adjacent non-tumor tissue in lung cancer (dated by TCRdb to 2016 to 2019). For the wider study: Of the cohort, 12 patients had adenocarcinoma, 2 had squamous cell carcinoma and 1 had small cell lung cancer. Using bulk TCRbeta repertoires from 15 lung cancer patients, the study set lung tumor tissue side by side with matched distant non-tumor lung tissue. TCRbeta CDR3 sequencing was performed on about 29 paired specimens, with one tumor sample and one normal lung sample collected per patient. Ages among the roughly 15 patients ranged from about 30 to 80 years, there were around 10 men and 5 women, and disease was at TNM stage I to III. A total of approximately 130,000,000 productive TCRbeta reads were generated by sequencing, corresponding to an average of about 4.17 million reads per sample. Broad study findings and their caveats: TCR diversity (inverse Simpson) was significantly higher in tumor than in normal lung tissue (around 460 vs 160, P = 0.0075, Mann-Whitney U test). Neither the sequencing platform nor unique molecular identifiers are mentioned in the methods. Significantly higher TCR diversity was found in younger patients, and higher tumor TCR diversity was associated with shorter overall and disease-free survival. A significantly larger cumulative share of the repertoire was made up by the top 100 clones in normal lung than in tumor tissue. Because peripheral blood was not sequenced, the blood TCRbeta repertoires of the lung cancer patients in the study went unexamined. The cohort had only around 14 patients, and the authors noted that larger samples and more detailed clinical data are needed.

Library preparation employed multiplex PCR. The listed sequencing device is Illumina HiSeq 2500. TCRbeta libraries were constructed through three rounds of nested PCR with primers (Table S4) according to protocols modified from ARM-PCR. Before sequencing, PCR products in the 200-500 bp range were cut out of the gel and cleaned up using the QIAquick gel extraction kit. As for the original processing: Reads were cleaned with Trimmomatic, merged with FLASH into complete CDR3 sequences, and assigned to V(D)J germline segments with MiTCR. VDJtools was used to compute clonal diversity as the inverse Simpson's index. In-frame sequences without a premature stop codon were defined as productive reads. TCRdb reworked the public reads: Q25 trimming with fastp, MiXCR clone assembly, productive beta chains retained. Entries are consolidated by CDR3 protein sequence, retaining the most common genes and DNA. TCRdb, rather than the study authors, made the V and J calls. A total of 70,000 to 90,000 distinct CDR3 sequences appear in this sample, roughly 80% of them only once. The ten largest clonotypes hold 51% of the sample.

RNA was extracted from bulk unsorted tissue and checked for quality with a NanoDrop ND-1000 and an Agilent 2100. The normal lung samples consisted of distant non-tumor tissue collected more than 3 cm from the tumor edge. Donors were newly diagnosed lung cancer patients admitted for thoracic surgery in China between August and November 2014, without prior chemotherapy. The study excluded patients who had received radiotherapy or chemotherapy before or who had another cancer at the same time. Surgical tissue pieces of 1-2 cm3 were preserved in RNAlater solution and stored at -80 °C until use. As to this clonotype: It has no known antigen specificity. One base away there is no much larger clone; base qualities are not given.

The sequence was obtained from a man aged 55 to 70 with non-small cell lung cancer. What was sequenced was distant non-tumor lung tissue.

The CDR3 in this case is CASSFVTRPYEQYF. The nucleotide sequence reads as follows: TGTGCCAGCAGCTTCGTGACAAGGCCCTACGAGCAGTACTTC. The sequence is built from TRBV11-2 and TRBJ2-7; a confident D gene designation cannot be given. V loses 3 bases of germline sequence and J loses 2 bases, and the interval between the two ends is 11 bases. The CDR3 starts with the cysteine, ends with the phenylalanine, and has 14 residues. The sequence is cut down to CDR3 DNA, 42 bases in frame from base 1. The germline V gene provides CDR1 SGHAT and CDR2 FQNNGV.